This T cell receptor (beta chain) is drawn from a study of OX40 agonist ivuxolimab in advanced cancers. Turning to the study itself: The patients' treatment was ivuxolimab, an agonistic anti-OX40 (CD134) antibody. The diagnoses of dose-escalation patients were hepatocellular carcinoma, melanoma, renal cell or head and neck cancer. Males comprised 70% to 85% of the group, whose mean age was roughly 60 years (range 23 to 79).

Trimming pared 3 bases from V and 6 bases from J, leaving 12 bases between. The CDR3 sequence is 15 residues long. The germline CDR1 and CDR2 sequences are LNHDA and SQIVND (reference sequence). Overall study results and limits: Doses of 0.1 to 3.0 mg/kg were accompanied by clonal expansion of CD4+ and CD8+ blood T cells by week 6.

The table came from immunoSEQ multiplex PCR; TCRdb's copy has only in-frame clones and leaves some out. The profile shows about 59,000 clones, roughly 80% of them singletons. A remark on this clone: Its antigen is as yet unknown.

The chain is built from TRBV19 and TRBJ1-6; D remains ambiguous. The origin of this receptor is an adult with an advanced solid tumor such as melanoma, head and neck, liver or kidney cancer. The sequences come from CD4+ or CD8+ T cells sorted from blood, collected in a trial of the OX40 agonist ivuxolimab. This CDR3 is CASSMGSAINSPLHF. The CDR3 nucleotides read TGTGCCAGTAGTATGGGCAGCGCCATTAATTCACCCCTCCACTTT.